This T cell receptor beta chain originates from a study of cytomegalovirus exposure and HLA in healthy donors. Background on the study: From around 180 million T cells, an earlier analysis saw under 140 million unique TCR beta sequences.

Amplification used 60 Vbeta primers and 13 Jbeta primers. Libraries were prepared by immunoSEQ multiplex PCR; TCRdb keeps only in-frame clonotypes and omits some of them. The repertoire holds around 96,000 clones, with 64% as singletons. Notes on the study in general: The authors listed some 150 TCR beta chains as cytomegalovirus-associated. Most TCR beta V segments were productive about 87% or about 30% of the time in an earlier analysis. Most of the CMV-associated TCR beta chains (in a later analysis) appeared to be HLA-restricted.

The J segment lost 3 bases and the V segment lost 5 bases, leaving 11 bases of the junction unmatched. Germline CDR1 MGHRA, CDR2 YSYEKL. The CDR3 covers 16 residues. To note about this clone: The antigen is unknown.

The specimen was PBMCs. The TCR was taken from a man aged 55-75 years in good health and CMV-seronegative. The chain combines TRBV4-1 with TRBJ2-7; 9 bases match TRBD2. CDR3 residues: CASSSAQTSGGYEQYF. In DNA, the CDR3 is TGCGCCAGCAGCTCAGCCCAGACTAGCGGAGGCTACGAGCAGTACTTC.